These T cell receptor beta chains were read from a single sample in a study of memory CD4+ T cells and cytomegalovirus serostatus. Method: immunoSEQ multiplex PCR; TCRdb's copy keeps in-frame clones and lacks some. The data hold approximately 92,000 clones, with about 80% observed a single time. Sequenced: memory CD4+ T cells from blood. The receptor set was obtained from an adult in good health and CMV-seropositive. The CDR3 runs from the conserved cysteine through the conserved F or W. The order of the fields is CDR3 protein, CDR3 DNA, V gene, D gene, clone size, J gene. The D gene is left open where the match is weak. Not every row has a clone size; where given, it reads once, few, many or a size class.

CDR3: CASSGGGPRGELFF; DNA: TGTGCCAGCAGTGGGGGGGGACCACGCGGGGAGCTGTTTTTT; V: TRBV2; D: TRBD2; size: -; J: TRBJ2-2
CDR3: CASSQVVGGGYTF; DNA: TGCGCCAGCAGCCAAGTAGTCGGGGGTGGCTACACCTTC; V: TRBV4-3; D: -; size: -; J: TRBJ1-2
CDR3: CASSPGGPTSTDTQYF; DNA: TGTGCCAGCAGCCCAGGGGGCCCGACTAGCACAGATACGCAGTATTTT; V: TRBV5-4; D: TRBD1; size: -; J: TRBJ2-3
CDR3: CASRGDRTATEAFF; DNA: TGTGCCAGCAGGGGGGATAGGACAGCCACTGAAGCTTTCTTT; V: TRBV6-4; D: -; size: -; J: TRBJ1-1
CDR3: CASRQGFNQPQHF; DNA: TGTGCCAGCAGACAGGGTTTCAATCAGCCCCAGCATTTT; V: TRBV28; D: -; size: -; J: TRBJ1-5
CDR3: CSVEGASGGYEQYF; DNA: TGCAGCGTTGAAGGGGCTAGCGGGGGCTACGAGCAGTACTTC; V: TRBV29-1; D: TRBD2; size: -; J: TRBJ2-7
CDR3: CASSQDARARDTIYF; DNA: TGCGCCAGCAGCCAAGATGCCCGGGCGAGGGACACCATATATTTT; V: TRBV4-1; D: -; size: few; J: TRBJ1-3
CDR3: CASSPTVVSGTGGGTEAFF; DNA: TGTGCCAGCTCACCAACAGTAGTTTCAGGGACAGGAGGCGGCACTGAAGCTTTCTTT; V: TRBV18; D: TRBD1; size: -; J: TRBJ1-1
CDR3: CASSPGTGIGENTIYF; DNA: TGTGCCAGCAGCCCAGGGACCGGGATTGGTGAAAACACCATATATTTT; V: TRBV5-4; D: -; size: -; J: TRBJ1-3
CDR3: CASVNPEGRAEAFF; DNA: TGTGCCAGCGTTAACCCGGAGGGTCGGGCTGAAGCTTTCTTT; V: TRBV28; D: -; size: few; J: TRBJ1-1
CDR3: CASSLQPGAGETQYF; DNA: TGTGCCAGCAGCTTGCAGCCGGGAGCGGGGGAGACCCAGTACTTC; V: TRBV5-4; D: TRBD2; size: -; J: TRBJ2-5
CDR3: CASSQDLTDLRYGYTF; DNA: TGCGCCAGCAGCCAAGATCTGACGGATTTACGCTATGGCTACACCTTC; V: TRBV4-3; D: -; size: -; J: TRBJ1-2
CDR3: CASSYRTGKGYGYTF; DNA: TGTGCCAGCAGTTACCGGACAGGGAAGGGCTATGGCTACACCTTC; V: TRBV6-5; D: TRBD1; size: -; J: TRBJ1-2
CDR3: CASSLSISNQPQHF; DNA: TGTGCCAGCAGTTTGTCCATTAGCAATCAGCCCCAGCATTTT; V: TRBV27; D: -; size: -; J: TRBJ1-5
CDR3: CASARGTSGINEQFF; DNA: TGTGCCAGCGCGAGGGGGACTAGCGGGATTAATGAGCAGTTCTTC; V: TRBV27; D: TRBD2; size: -; J: TRBJ2-1
CDR3: CASSFAPTGDNEQFF; DNA: TGTGCCAGCAGCTTCGCACCGACCGGAGACAATGAGCAGTTCTTC; V: TRBV5-4; D: -; size: -; J: TRBJ2-1
CDR3: CASSLSGIYEQYF; DNA: TGTGCCAGCAGCTTAAGCGGGATCTACGAGCAGTACTTC; V: TRBV7-2; D: TRBD2; size: -; J: TRBJ2-7
CDR3: CASSLMKVAGVAGELFF; DNA: TGTGCCAGCAGTTTAATGAAAGTAGCGGGAGTCGCCGGGGAGCTGTTTTTT; V: TRBV27; D: TRBD2; size: -; J: TRBJ2-2
CDR3: CASSSPWRGQGGDEQYF; DNA: TGTGCCAGCAGTTCCCCATGGAGGGGACAGGGGGGGGACGAGCAGTACTTC; V: TRBV28; D: TRBD1; size: -; J: TRBJ2-7
CDR3: CASSPQPKDSPNTEAFF; DNA: TGTGCCAGCAGTCCCCAACCTAAAGACAGCCCCAACACTGAAGCTTTCTTT; V: TRBV27; D: -; size: -; J: TRBJ1-1
CDR3: CAITPGQGQPQHF; DNA: TGTGCCATCACCCCGGGACAGGGACAGCCCCAGCATTTT; V: TRBV10-3; D: TRBD1; size: -; J: TRBJ1-5
CDR3: CSVMDRDAEAFF; DNA: TGCAGCGTTATGGACAGGGACGCTGAAGCTTTCTTT; V: TRBV29-1; D: TRBD1; size: -; J: TRBJ1-1
CDR3: CASRRETGETQYF; DNA: TGTGCCAGCAGGAGGGAGACGGGAGAGACCCAGTACTTC; V: TRBV2; D: -; size: -; J: TRBJ2-5
CDR3: CASAKGIRGVNTEAFF; DNA: TGTGCCAGCGCCAAGGGGATCAGGGGCGTGAACACTGAAGCTTTCTTT; V: TRBV5-4; D: -; size: -; J: TRBJ1-1